Reported below is one T cell receptor beta chain. The record originates from a study of T cell changes during pregnancy in multiple sclerosis. TCRdb's copy holds only in-frame clones and misses some; the assay was immunoSEQ multiplex PCR. The sample lists about 40,000 clones, about 90% seen once, with over 0.75% in the top ten. The TCR comes from a female donor with multiple sclerosis, enrolled in a pregnancy study. The starting material was CD4+ T cells from peripheral blood mononuclear cells, obtained before pregnancy.

The DNA for the CDR3 is TGTGCCAGCAGGGCAGTTTCCTACAATGAGCAGTTCTTC. Translating gives CASRAVSYNEQFF. V and J are TRBV7-2 and TRBJ2-1; D is ambiguous. Trimming cost V 6 bases and J 1 base, with 7 bases left between them. From germline, CDR1 is SGHTA and CDR2 FQGNSA. The CDR3 spans 13 residues.